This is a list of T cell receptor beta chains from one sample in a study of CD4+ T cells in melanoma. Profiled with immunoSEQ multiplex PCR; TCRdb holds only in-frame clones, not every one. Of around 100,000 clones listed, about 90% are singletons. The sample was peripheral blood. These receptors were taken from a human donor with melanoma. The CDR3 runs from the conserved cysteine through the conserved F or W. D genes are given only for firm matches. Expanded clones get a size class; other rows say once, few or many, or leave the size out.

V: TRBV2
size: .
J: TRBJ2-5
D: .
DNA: TGTGCCACCCGGGCCCGAGAGGAGACCCAGTACTTC
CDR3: CATRAREETQYF

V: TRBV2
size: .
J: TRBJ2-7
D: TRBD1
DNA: TGTGCCAGCATGACAGGGGTCTACGAGCAGTACTTC
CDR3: CASMTGVYEQYF

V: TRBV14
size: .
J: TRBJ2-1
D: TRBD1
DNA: TGTGCCAGCAGCTGGGGACAGTCTCCTTGGGAGCAGTTCTTC
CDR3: CASSWGQSPWEQFF

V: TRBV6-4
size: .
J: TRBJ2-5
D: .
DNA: TGTGCCAGCAGTGCCGGACCGTCCCAAGAGACCCAGTACTTC
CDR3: CASSAGPSQETQYF

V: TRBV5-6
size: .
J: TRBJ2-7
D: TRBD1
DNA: TGTGCCAGCAGCTTGGCCGGACAGGCTTACGAGCAGTACTTC
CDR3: CASSLAGQAYEQYF

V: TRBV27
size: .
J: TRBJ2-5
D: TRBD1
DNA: TGTGCCAGCACCAACAGGGGGCTGAAAGAGACCCAGTACTTC
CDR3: CASTNRGLKETQYF

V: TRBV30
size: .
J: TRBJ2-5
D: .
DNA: TGTGCCTGGAGTGTACCTTCTGTCCGGGCAGAGACCCAGTACTTC
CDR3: CAWSVPSVRAETQYF

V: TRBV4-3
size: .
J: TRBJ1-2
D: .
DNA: TGCGCCAGCAGCCAAGATCGACAGCAGTACTATGGCTACACCTTC
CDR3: CASSQDRQQYYGYTF

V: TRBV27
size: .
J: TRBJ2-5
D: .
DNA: TGTGCCAGCAGAAAAACAGGGTTAGAGACCCAGTACTTC
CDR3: CASRKTGLETQYF

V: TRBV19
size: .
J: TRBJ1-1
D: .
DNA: TGTGCCAGTAGTATAGTTGAGAACACTGAAGCTTTCTTT
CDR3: CASSIVENTEAFF

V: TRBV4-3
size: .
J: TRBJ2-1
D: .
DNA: TGCGCCAGCAGCCGGAACCCCGGGTTTAGGGAGCAGTTCTTC
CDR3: CASSRNPGFREQFF

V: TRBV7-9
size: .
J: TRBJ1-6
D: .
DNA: TGTGCCAGCAGCCAGCTACTGCCTGGTTCACCCCTCCACTTT
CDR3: CASSQLLPGSPLHF

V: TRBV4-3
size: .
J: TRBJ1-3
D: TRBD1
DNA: TGCGCCAGCAGCCAAGATGGGACAGGGTCTGGAAACACCATATATTTT
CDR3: CASSQDGTGSGNTIYF

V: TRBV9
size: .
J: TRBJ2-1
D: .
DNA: TGTGCCAGCAATACTCCGGGAAACAGCGATGAGCAGTTCTTC
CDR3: CASNTPGNSDEQFF

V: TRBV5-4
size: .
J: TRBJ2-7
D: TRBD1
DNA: TGTGCCAGCAGCTTTGGGGACAGGGGCTACGAGCAGTACTTC
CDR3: CASSFGDRGYEQYF

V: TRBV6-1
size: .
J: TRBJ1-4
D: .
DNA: TGTGCCAGCAGTGAAGCGGGGAGGGCGAACGAAAAACTGTTTTTT
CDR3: CASSEAGRANEKLFF

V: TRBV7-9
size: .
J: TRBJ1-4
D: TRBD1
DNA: TGTGCCAGCAGCCCCCCGGACAGGGTAGCTAATGAAAAACTGTTTTTT
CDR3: CASSPPDRVANEKLFF

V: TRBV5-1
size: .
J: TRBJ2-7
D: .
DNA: TGCGCCAGCAGCTTGGGTTCCGGCTCCTACGAGCAGTACTTC
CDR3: CASSLGSGSYEQYF

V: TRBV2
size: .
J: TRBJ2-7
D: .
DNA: TGTGCCAATAAGCGGGACAGGACCTCCTACGAGCAGTACTTC
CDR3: CANKRDRTSYEQYF

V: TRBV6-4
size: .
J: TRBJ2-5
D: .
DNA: TGTGCCAGCAGTGGCGGCTCTGGAGAGACCCAGTACTTC
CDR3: CASSGGSGETQYF

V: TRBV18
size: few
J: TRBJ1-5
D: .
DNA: TGTGCCAGCTCACTTTCCTCGGGGGTTGAGCCCCAGCATTTT
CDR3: CASSLSSGVEPQHF

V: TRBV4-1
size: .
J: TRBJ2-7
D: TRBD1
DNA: TGCGCCAGCAGCCGAACGGGACAGGGGAGCGAGCAGTACTTC
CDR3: CASSRTGQGSEQYF

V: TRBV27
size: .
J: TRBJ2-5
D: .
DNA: TGTGCCAGCAGTTTGTACCAAGAGACCCAGTACTTC
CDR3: CASSLYQETQYF

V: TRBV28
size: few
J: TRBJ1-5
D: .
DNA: TGTGCCAGCAGGGCACAGTCCAATCAGCCCCAGCATTTT
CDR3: CASRAQSNQPQHF

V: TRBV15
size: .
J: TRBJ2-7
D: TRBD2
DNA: TGTGCCACCAGCAGAGATTTAGCGGGAGGGAATTACGAGCAGTACTTC
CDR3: CATSRDLAGGNYEQYF

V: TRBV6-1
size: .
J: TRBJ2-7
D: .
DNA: TGTGCCAGCAAGCGAGTCAGCTCCTACGAGCAGTACTTC
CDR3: CASKRVSSYEQYF

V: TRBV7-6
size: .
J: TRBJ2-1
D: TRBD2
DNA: TGTGCCAGCAGCTTAGCGGGAGGGGATGAGCAGTTCTTC
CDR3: CASSLAGGDEQFF

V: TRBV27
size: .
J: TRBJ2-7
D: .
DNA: TGTGCCACCTCGCCGGACAGCTCCTACGAGCAGTACTTC
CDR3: CATSPDSSYEQYF

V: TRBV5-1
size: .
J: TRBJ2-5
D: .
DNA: TGCGCCAGCAGACAATCCAGGCAAGAGACCCAGTACTTC
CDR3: CASRQSRQETQYF

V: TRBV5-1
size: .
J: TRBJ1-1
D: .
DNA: TGCGCCAGCAGCTTGAACCAGGGGCGCGGCACTGAAGCTTTCTTT
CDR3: CASSLNQGRGTEAFF

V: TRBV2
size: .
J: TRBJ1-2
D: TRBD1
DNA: TGTGCCAGTAACGAGGGACAGGGCTACATTGGCGGGGGCTACACCTTC
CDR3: CASNEGQGYIGGGYTF

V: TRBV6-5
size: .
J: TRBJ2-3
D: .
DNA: TGTGCCAGCAGTACCCGGATCACAGATACGCAGTATTTT
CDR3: CASSTRITDTQYF

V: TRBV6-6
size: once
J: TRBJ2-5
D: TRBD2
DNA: TGTGCCAGCAGAACCCAGACTAGCGGGGGGCAAGAGACCCAGTACTTC
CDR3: CASRTQTSGGQETQYF

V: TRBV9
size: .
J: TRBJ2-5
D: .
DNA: TGTGCCAGCAGCGTAGGACAACTCCAAGAGACCCAGTACTTC
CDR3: CASSVGQLQETQYF

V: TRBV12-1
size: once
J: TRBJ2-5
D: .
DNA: TGTGCCAGCAGCTTTCCGTGGGCAGTCAAGAAAGAGACCCAGTACTTC
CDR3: CASSFPWAVKKETQYF

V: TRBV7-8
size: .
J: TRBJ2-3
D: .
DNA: TGTGCCAGCAGCTCAACTACGTATGACACAGATACGCAGTATTTT
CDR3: CASSSTTYDTDTQYF

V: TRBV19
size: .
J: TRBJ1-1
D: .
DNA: TGTGCCAGTAGTATAAATAACAACAAAGCTTTCTTT
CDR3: CASSINNNKAFF

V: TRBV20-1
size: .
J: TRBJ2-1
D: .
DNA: TGCAGTGCGGAGGGGGGCTTGAAACAGTTCTTC
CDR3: CSAEGGLKQFF

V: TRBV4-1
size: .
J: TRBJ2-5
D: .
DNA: TGCGCCAGCAGCCACGGACTGGGTTTATATGAGACCCAGTACTTC
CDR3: CASSHGLGLYETQYF

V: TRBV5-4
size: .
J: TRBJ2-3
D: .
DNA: TGTGCCAGTCGACGTGTACCTGCGGATACGCAGTATTTT
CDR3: CASRRVPADTQYF

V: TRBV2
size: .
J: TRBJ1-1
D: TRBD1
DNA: TGTAAAGCCTATGGGACAGGGAGGGGTGAAGCTTTCTTT
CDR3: CKAYGTGRGEAFF

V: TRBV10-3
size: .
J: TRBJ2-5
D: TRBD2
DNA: TGTGCCATCAGTGAGAGTGGGACTAGCGGGGGGGGGCAAGAGACCCAGTACTTC
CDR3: CAISESGTSGGGQETQYF

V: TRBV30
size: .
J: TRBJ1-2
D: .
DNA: TGTGCCTGGAGTGTACCTACGGGCCAGATTAATTATGGCTACACCTTC
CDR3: CAWSVPTGQINYGYTF

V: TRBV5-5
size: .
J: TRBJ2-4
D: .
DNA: TGTGCCAGCAGCTTGGCGCAGACGGCCAAAAACATTCAGTACTTC
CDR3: CASSLAQTAKNIQYF

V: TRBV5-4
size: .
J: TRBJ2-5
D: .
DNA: TGTGCCAGCAGCCGCCCGGGGACCGACATACCCCAAGAGACCCAGTACTTC
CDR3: CASSRPGTDIPQETQYF

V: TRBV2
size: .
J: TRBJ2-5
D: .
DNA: TGTGCCAGCAGTGAAGGACATAAGCAAGAGACCCAGTACTTC
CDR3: CASSEGHKQETQYF

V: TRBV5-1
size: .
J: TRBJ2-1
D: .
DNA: TGCGCCAGCAGCTTGGCCCTAGCACCCCCCGGCAATGAGCAGTTCTTC
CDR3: CASSLALAPPGNEQFF

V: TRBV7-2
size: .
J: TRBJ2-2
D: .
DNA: TGTGCCAGCAGAAGGGACGGAAACACCGGGGAGCTGTTTTTT
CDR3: CASRRDGNTGELFF

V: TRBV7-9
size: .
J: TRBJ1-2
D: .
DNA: TGTGCCAGCAGCCTCGGGGGGTACTCCTCTGGCTACACCTTC
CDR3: CASSLGGYSSGYTF

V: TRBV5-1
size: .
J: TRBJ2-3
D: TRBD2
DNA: TGCGCCAGCAGCTTGGGGACTAGACTCAGCACAGATACGCAGTATTTT
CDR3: CASSLGTRLSTDTQYF

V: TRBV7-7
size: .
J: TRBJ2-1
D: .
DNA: TGTGCCAGCAGCTTAGACAGGAACAATGAGCAGTTCTTC
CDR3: CASSLDRNNEQFF

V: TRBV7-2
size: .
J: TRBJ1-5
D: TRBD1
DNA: TGTGCCAGCGGACAGACAGGGGCGAAGCCCCAGCATTTT
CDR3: CASGQTGAKPQHF

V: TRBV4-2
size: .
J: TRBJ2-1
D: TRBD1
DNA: TGTGCCAGCAGCCAAGGGGGACAGGGGGCTAAGGAGCAGTTCTTC
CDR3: CASSQGGQGAKEQFF

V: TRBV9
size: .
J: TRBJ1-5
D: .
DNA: TGTGCCAGCAGCGCGGTGAGTGGAGAATGGGATCAGCCCCAGCATTTT
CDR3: CASSAVSGEWDQPQHF